This is a list of T cell receptor beta chains from one sample in a study of T cells in Graves' hyperthyroidism and ophthalmopathy. A single record per CDR3 protein comes from TCRdb applying MiXCR to the multiplex PCR reads. The sample holds roughly 200,000 distinct CDR3 sequences, roughly 18% seen once. Sequences were obtained from blood. The receptor source for this set is a man between 40 and 49 years old with Graves' hyperthyroidism. CDR3s leave out the opening cysteine and the closing phenylalanine or tryptophan.

v_call	cdr3_aa
TRBV20-1	SARGGTGADTQY
TRBV5-4	ASSTDGNNYGYT
TRBV6-2/TRBV6-3	ASSRRTEAF
TRBV7-9	ASSFAGGLGAEAF
TRBV2	ASSEFVAGIRDTQY
TRBV5-4	ASSPGTTYNEQF
TRBV7-2	ASSYTPLVTDRVVRKEQY
TRBV7-2	ASSLAGRDTQY
TRBV7-2	ASSPTTGNYNEQF
TRBV18	ASSPSTNTGELF
TRBV6-1	ASSSLGGENSGNTIY
TRBV7-9	ASSLEASATPYEQY
TRBV2	ASMWGTRRPQH
TRBV6-1	ASSAGGGYGNQPQH
TRBV18	ASSPGGSGSTEAF
TRBV6-4	ASSDCAAGERSTDTQY
TRBV20-1	SARDRLAGGHEQF
TRBV5-1	ASSFRTGPPTEQF
TRBV28	ASSLTSGGTQY
TRBV19	ASSISRSSYEQY